The entry below describes one TCR beta chain. Its antigen is undetermined. This sample was taken from a study of T cell responses to AZD1222 COVID-19 vaccine. Study results and limitations: In all cases, repertoires were sampled only after the peak T cell response.

Clones were sequenced by immunoSEQ multiplex PCR, and TCRdb holds only the in-frame ones, with some missing. This table has about 180,000 clones, 70% to 90% appearing once. Per the germline V gene, CDR1 is MGHRA and CDR2 is YSYEKL. Between the trimmed V and J ends, which lost 1 base and 6 bases, there was a span of 13 bases. This CDR3 has 14 residues. Pooled together were second doses at about 4 or about 12 weeks. The J gene is TRBJ2-7, the V gene TRBV4-1; a weak D match, TRBD1 (6 bases). Sequences were derived from peripheral blood, sampled 28 days after the second AZD1222 dose. The clonotype originates from an adult who received the AZD1222 COVID-19 vaccine. The CDR3 region has the DNA TGCGCCAGCAGCCAAGGGCGAACAGGGACCGAGCAGTACTTC. Amino acid sequence: CASSQGRTGTEQYF.